What follows describes a single TCR beta chain. Its antigen specificity is not known. No much larger clonotype is one base removed from it; base qualities were not supplied. The CDR3 contains 13 residues, cysteine and phenylalanine counted. Only CDR3 DNA is held: 39 bases, read in frame from base 1. Trimming leaves V shorter by 6 bases and J shorter by 7 bases, with the junction holding 8 bases beyond the gene matches. CDR1 and CDR2 are drawn from the germline V gene: ENHRY, SYGVKD. This entry is derived from a study of blood T cell repertoires in COVID-19 (dated by TCRdb to 2018 to 2020). For the study in its entirety: Samples covering the acute and convalescent phases of COVID-19 were provided by collaborators in the United States, Italy and Spain. The sample metadata nearly always contained a de-identified subject ID, COVID-19 status, age in years and sex. The material from the prospective study consisted of cDNA or gDNA derived from T cells, B-cell-depleted T cells, or PBMCs. Subjects who had been exposed to COVID-19, were actively infected with it, or had recovered from it provided the deeply sampled blood TCRbeta repertoires that made up the dataset. Where HLA class I and class II types were available, the types were taken from metadata supplied by the sample provider, not from assay-based typing. The samples were drawn from two sources: the first 160 participants of the ongoing ImmuneRACE study, and 1,200 or so subjects contributed by 6 global collaborators. A freely available public database, intended as a resource for researchers studying the immune response to SARS-CoV-2, is where the repertoires were released. Broad study findings and their caveats: The amount of clinical and demographic metadata varied by source and participant and was provided uncurated.

Collaborating institutions collected whole blood in K2EDTA tubes following their own protocols. For TCRbeta analysis, collaborators shipped samples in one of three forms: frozen whole blood, isolated PBMCs, or DNA extracted from either of those sample types. The immunoSEQ Assay, a bias-controlled multiplex PCR, was used to amplify TCRbeta CDR3 regions from genomic DNA. The paper's processing steps were these. Nucleated cell counts per sample were estimated from amplification of reference gene primers within the assay. To quantify the absolute abundance of each unique TCRbeta CDR3 rearrangement, sequence reads were collapsed and filtered. For each sample, productive Simpson clonality was calculated by taking the square root of Simpson's diversity index across productive rearrangements. TCRdb provides this immuneACCESS table in a form limited to in-frame rearrangements. Some clones are lacking; in checked studies, under half of them reflect an unresolved V gene, and why the rest are absent is not known. The V and J calls and clone size are taken from that table; D and trimming were inferred from the DNA. The sample table shows about 180,000 clones, and approximately 80% are seen once. Approximately 1.5% of the sample is taken by the ten largest.

The V and J genes are TRBV10-3 and TRBJ1-1; 7 bases in the junction line up with TRBD1. The sequence was obtained from a human donor in a cohort sampled during active COVID-19. The sequencing sample was made of peripheral blood. The sequenced DNA is TGTGCCATCAGCGACAGGGCTCGTAATGAAGCTTTCTTT. Translation gives CAISDRARNEAFF.